The TCR beta chain described here comes from a study of identical twins. Regarding the study as a whole: Models underpredicted monozygotic twin sharing of out-of-frame TCR alpha.

Comment on this clonotype: Antigen unknown.

The germline CDR1 and CDR2 sequences are SGHTA and FQGNSA. CDR3 size: 13 residues. TCRdb ran MiXCR on the 5' RACE reads and lists one entry per CDR3 protein. This sample has fewer than 650,000 distinct CDR3 sequences, with 9.5% to 10% found just once. These data were likewise used in another study, on yellow fever vaccine responses in identical twins.

This receptor was taken from a young woman in good health. The specimen sequenced was PBMCs. V and J are TRBV7-2 and TRBJ2-2; 7 bases are shared with TRBD1. This chain's CDR3 is CAADRANTGELFF. CDR3 DNA: TGTGCAGCCGACAGGGCGAACACCGGGGAGCTGTTTTTT.